Below, 14 T cell receptor beta chains from the same sample are listed, as sequenced in a study of T cell changes during pregnancy in multiple sclerosis. The data were produced by immunoSEQ multiplex PCR, yet TCRdb's version contains in-frame clones alone and is incomplete. The table has fewer than 50,000 clones, 94% seen once. Sequenced here: CD8+ T cells from peripheral blood mononuclear cells, sampled before pregnancy. These receptors all come from a female donor with multiple sclerosis, enrolled in a pregnancy study.

On this clone: One end of the junction is discordant with germline, which a read error may explain. The chain couples TRBV2 to TRBJ2-6; weak D call: TRBD2 (5 bases). The CDR3 is 14 residues long. The germline gives CDR1 SNHLY, CDR2 FYNNEI. CDR3 DNA sequence: TGTGCCAGGAGTGGGAGAGCTGGGGCCAACGTCCTGACTTTC. It is translated as CARSGRAGANVLTF.

The gene calls are TRBV4-1 and TRBJ2-3; TRBD2 agrees at 13 bases. The germline gives CDR1 MGHRA, CDR2 YSYEKL. V was pared by 4 bases and J by 1 base, with 8 bases of the junction left unmatched. The CDR3 totals 18 residues. CDR3 coding DNA: TGCGCCAGCAGCCTAACGACTAGCGGGAGGTTTCGCACAGATACGCAGTATTTT. It translates to CASSLTTSGRFRTDTQYF.

The chain combines TRBV28 with TRBJ1-3; no firm D call. CDR1 MDHEN and CDR2 SYDVKM come from the germline V gene. V was trimmed by 5 bases and J by 9 bases, leaving 8 bases between them. The CDR3 has 11 amino acids. CDR3 in DNA: TGTGCCAGCAGTGGAGGTCTCACCATATATTTT. It yields the protein CASSGGLTIYF. Drawing the rest from reference TRBV28 and TRBJ1-3, the complete variable domain is DVKVTQSSRYLVKRTGEKVFLECVQDMDHENMFWYRQDPGLGLRLIYFSYDVKMKEKGDIPEGYSVSREKKERFSLILESASTNQTSMYLCASSGGLTIYFGEGSWLTVV.

The V gene is TRBV7-6, the J gene TRBJ2-5; 7 bases agree with TRBD2. The CDR3 runs 14 residues. The germline CDR1 and CDR2 sequences are SGHVS and FNYEAQ. V shed 8 bases and J 1 base; nucleotides not matched to a gene: 7. The CDR3: CASRRLAVQETQYF. DNA for the CDR3: TGTGCCAGCCGACGACTAGCCGTCCAAGAGACCCAGTACTTC.

DNA for the CDR3: TGTGCCAGCAGCTTACCTCAGGGTTGGTTAGCTAATGAAAAACTGTTTTTT. It encodes CASSLPQGWLANEKLFF. The chain uses TRBV7-6 and TRBJ1-4, with D perhaps TRBD1 (5 bases). Germline V gives CDR1 SGHVS, CDR2 FNYEAQ. CDR3 size: 17 residues. V lost 2 bases to trimming and J lost 3 bases, with 16 bases between them.

This clone has just one count. The V gene is TRBV30, the J gene TRBJ2-7; TRBD1 aligns across 10 bases. Looked up from germline, CDR1 is GTSNPN and CDR2 is SVGIG (reference sequence). The CDR3 spans 13 residues. The V segment lost 4 bases and the J segment 6 bases; nucleotides outside the gene matches: 6. The DNA for the CDR3 is TGTGCCTGGACGACAGGGGGCTTTTCCGAGCAGTACTTC. This encodes CAWTTGGFSEQYF.

This chain uses TRBV29-1 with TRBJ2-7, with 8 bases lining up with TRBD1. This CDR3 is 14 amino acids long. Losses at the gene ends were 1 base for V and 5 bases for J; bases not matched to a gene: 7. Germline values: CDR1 SQVTM, CDR2 ANQGSEA. CDR3 in amino acids: CSVEVSRGLDEQYF. The CDR3, as DNA: TGCAGCGTTGAAGTAAGCAGGGGGCTGGACGAGCAGTACTTC.

This clone was observed once. One junction end disagrees with the germline gene, perhaps due to a read error. The genes are TRBV7-2 and TRBJ2-7; 8 nucleotides line up with TRBD1. The CDR3 contains 15 residues. Germline CDR1 SGHTA, CDR2 FQGNSA. The CDR3 nucleotides are TGTGCCAGCAACTTAGAGGGACAGGTCTCCTACGAGCAGTACTTC. This translates into CASNLEGQVSYEQYF.

V is TRBV6-4 and J is TRBJ2-2, with 13 positions matching TRBD2. CDR3 length: 15 residues. Germline trimming cut 4 bases from V and 4 bases from J; bases unmatched to any gene: 0. The germline V gene encodes CDR1 MRHNA and CDR2 SNTAGT. CDR3 in amino acids: CASSGTSGSTGELFF. The CDR3 nucleotides are TGTGCCAGCAGTGGGACTAGCGGGAGCACCGGGGAGCTGTTTTTT.

V usage is TRBV9 and J usage is TRBJ2-3; 11 nucleotides align to TRBD2. V trimming: 3 bases; J trimming: 0 bases; junction bases outside the gene matches: 3. The CDR3 covers 16 residues. Germline CDR1 reads SGDLS; CDR2 reads YYNGEE. This CDR3 reads CASSDLAGGSTDTQYF. The CDR3 coding sequence is TGTGCCAGCAGCGATCTAGCGGGAGGAAGCACAGATACGCAGTATTTT.

The chain links TRBV7-9 to TRBJ2-1, with 9 bases lining up with TRBD2. Germline lookup yields CDR1 SEHNR and CDR2 FQNEAQ (reference sequence). The CDR3 length is 17 residues. J gave up 7 bases and V 9 bases, and 19 bases lay outside the gene matches. CDR3 nucleotide sequence: TGTGCCAGTCAGGATGGCGGGAGGGATGTTTTTATAAATGAGCAGTTCTTC. It codes for CASQDGGRDVFINEQFF.

The rearrangement uses TRBV2 and TRBJ2-1, with TRBD2 as a possible D gene (6 bases). CDR3 length: 18 amino acids. CDR1 SNHLY and CDR2 FYNNEI come from the germline V gene. V was clipped by 3 bases and J by 0 bases, with 18 bases between them. The chain's CDR3 is CASSEFLPGALSYNEQFF. CDR3 sequence (DNA): TGTGCCAGCAGTGAGTTTCTTCCGGGAGCCCTCTCCTACAATGAGCAGTTCTTC.

This clone is a singleton in its sample. The V and J genes are TRBV5-1 and TRBJ1-1; 7 nucleotides match TRBD1. CDR3 length: 14 residues. Germline V lookup: CDR1 SGHRS, CDR2 YFSETQ. J was trimmed by 2 bases and V by 3 bases; bases with no gene match: 4. CDR3 nucleotide sequence: TGCGCCAGCAGCTGGACAGGACCTAACACTGAAGCTTTCTTT. It yields the protein CASSWTGPNTEAFF.

V gene TRBV9 combines with J gene TRBJ1-1; TRBD1 matches at 12 bases. This CDR3 comprises 15 residues. CDR1 and CDR2 from the germline V gene are SGDLS and YYNGEE. The V segment lost 3 bases and the J segment 8 bases; nucleotides outside the gene matches: 8. As DNA, the CDR3 is TGTGCCAGCAGCGGAGGGGACAGGGGGCAAGCCGAAGCTTTCTTT. Its protein is CASSGGDRGQAEAFF.